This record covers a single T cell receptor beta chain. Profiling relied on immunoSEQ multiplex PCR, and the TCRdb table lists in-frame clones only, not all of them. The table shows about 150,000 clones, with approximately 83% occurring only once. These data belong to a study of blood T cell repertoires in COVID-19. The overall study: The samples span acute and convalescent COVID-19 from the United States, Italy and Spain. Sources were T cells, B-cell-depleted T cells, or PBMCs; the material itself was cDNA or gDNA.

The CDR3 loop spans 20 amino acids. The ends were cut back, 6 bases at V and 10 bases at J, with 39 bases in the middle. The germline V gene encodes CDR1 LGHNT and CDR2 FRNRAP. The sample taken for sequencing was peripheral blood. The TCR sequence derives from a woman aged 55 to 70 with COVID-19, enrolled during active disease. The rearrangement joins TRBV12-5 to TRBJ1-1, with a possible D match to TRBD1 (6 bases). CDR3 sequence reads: CASGLSVGVGRQDARVRAFF. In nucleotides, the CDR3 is TGTGCTAGTGGCCTTAGTGTCGGAGTGGGAAGACAGGATGCCCGGGTACGAGCTTTCTTT.